A single T cell receptor (beta chain) is shown here with its context. Its specificity is not known. Extraction also yielded germline DNA, while blood RNA was obtained from unsorted whole blood. The data were taken from a study of tumor-infiltrating lymphocytes in primary liver carcinoma. Study at large: Patients had primary liver carcinoma treated by surgical resection.

This CDR3 comprises 14 residues. V lost 7 bases to trimming and J lost 5 bases; unmatched junction nucleotides: 5. Priming with a constant-region primer yielded TCR beta cDNA from about 510 ng total RNA. Employing slightly modified ARM-PCR, three nested multiplex PCR rounds were run, and these gave rise to the TCR beta libraries. PCR rounds one and two used TRBV1-TRBV30 forward primers with a C-beta reverse primer for 10 cycles each. TCRdb used MiXCR to reprocess the multiplex PCR reads, holding one entry per CDR3 protein. The sample shows 300,000 to 400,000 distinct CDR3 sequences, almost 65% of them seen only once. Whole-study findings and limits: With p = 0.039, the top-250-clone fraction in tumors significantly exceeded that in blood. Whereas tumor region pairs overlapped more, tumor-adjacent and tumor-blood pairs overlapped less. Bulk unsorted sampling precluded comparing CD4+ and CD8+ repertoires.

The sequence was collected from a man in his forties with primary liver carcinoma and hepatitis B virus infection. V usage is TRBV12-3 or TRBV12-4 and J usage is TRBJ2-5, with TRBD2 matching over 12 bases. The sample comprised peripheral blood. CDR3 DNA: TGTGCCAGCACCCTAGCGGGAGGGCCCGAGACCCAGTACTTC. It translates to CASTLAGGPETQYF.